The clone carrying this T cell receptor (beta chain) was observed a few times. This sample is part of a study of blood T cell repertoires in COVID-19. The table came from immunoSEQ multiplex PCR; TCRdb's copy has only in-frame clones and leaves some out. The sample holds over 200,000 clones, around 89% seen once. The germline gives CDR1 SGHTA, CDR2 FQGNSA. V lost 5 bases and J 6 bases, leaving 16 bases between the germline ends. The CDR3 covers 15 residues. Sequencing used peripheral blood. This sequence joins TRBV7-2 and TRBJ2-2; D perhaps matches TRBD1 (5 bases). This TCR derives from a man aged 55 to 70 who had recovered from COVID-19. In DNA, the CDR3 is TGTGCCAGCAGCCCCTTTCAAGGGGCGCCCGGGGAGCTGTTTTTT. It specifies CASSPFQGAPGELFF.